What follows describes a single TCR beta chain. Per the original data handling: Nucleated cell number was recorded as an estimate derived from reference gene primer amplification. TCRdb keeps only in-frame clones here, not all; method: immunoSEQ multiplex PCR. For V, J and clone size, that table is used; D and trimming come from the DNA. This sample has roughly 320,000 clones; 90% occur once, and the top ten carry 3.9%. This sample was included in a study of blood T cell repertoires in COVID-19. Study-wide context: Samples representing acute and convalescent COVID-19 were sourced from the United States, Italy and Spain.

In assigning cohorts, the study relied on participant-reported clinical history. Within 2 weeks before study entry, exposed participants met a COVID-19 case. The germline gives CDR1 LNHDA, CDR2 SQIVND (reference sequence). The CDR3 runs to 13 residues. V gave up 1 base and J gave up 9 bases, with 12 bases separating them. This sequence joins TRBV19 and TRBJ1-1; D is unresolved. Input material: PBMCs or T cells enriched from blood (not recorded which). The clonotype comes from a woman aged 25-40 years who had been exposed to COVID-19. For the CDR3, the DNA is TGTGCCAGTAGTATAGTTGGCAGGTTGAAAGCTTTCTTT. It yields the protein CASSIVGRLKAFF.